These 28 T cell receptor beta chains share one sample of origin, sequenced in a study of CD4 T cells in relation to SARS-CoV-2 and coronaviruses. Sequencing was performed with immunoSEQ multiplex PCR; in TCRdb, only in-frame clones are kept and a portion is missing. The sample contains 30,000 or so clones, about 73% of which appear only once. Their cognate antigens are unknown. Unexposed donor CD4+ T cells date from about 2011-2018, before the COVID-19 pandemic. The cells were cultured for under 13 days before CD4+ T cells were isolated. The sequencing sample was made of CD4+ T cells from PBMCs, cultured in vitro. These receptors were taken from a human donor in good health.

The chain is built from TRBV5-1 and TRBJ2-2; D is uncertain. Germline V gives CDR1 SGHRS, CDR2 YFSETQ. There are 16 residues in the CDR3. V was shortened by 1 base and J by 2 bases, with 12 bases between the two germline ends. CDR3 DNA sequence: TGCGCCAGCAGCTTGCTAGGGAATTCAAACACCGGGGAGCTGTTTTTT. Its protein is CASSLLGNSNTGELFF.

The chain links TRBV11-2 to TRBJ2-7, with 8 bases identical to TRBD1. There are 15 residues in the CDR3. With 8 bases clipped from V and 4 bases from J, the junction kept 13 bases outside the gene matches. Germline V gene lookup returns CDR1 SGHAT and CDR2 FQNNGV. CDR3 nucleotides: TGTGCCAGCTTACTCGGGACAGGAGGCGGGTACGAGCAGTACTTC. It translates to CASLLGTGGGYEQYF.

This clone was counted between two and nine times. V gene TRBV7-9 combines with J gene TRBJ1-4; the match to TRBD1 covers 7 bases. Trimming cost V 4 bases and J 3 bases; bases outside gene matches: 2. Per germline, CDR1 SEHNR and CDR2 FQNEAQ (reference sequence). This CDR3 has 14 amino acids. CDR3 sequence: CASSYRGSNEKLFF. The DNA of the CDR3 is TGTGCCAGCAGCTACAGGGGTTCTAATGAAAAACTGTTTTTT.

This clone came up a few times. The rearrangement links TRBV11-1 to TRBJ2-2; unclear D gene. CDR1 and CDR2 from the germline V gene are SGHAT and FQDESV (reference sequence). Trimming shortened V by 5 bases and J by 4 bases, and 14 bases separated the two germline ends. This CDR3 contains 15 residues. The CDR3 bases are TGTGCCAGCAGCCAGGTGGGCAAAGCCACCGGGGAGCTGTTTTTT. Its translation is CASSQVGKATGELFF.

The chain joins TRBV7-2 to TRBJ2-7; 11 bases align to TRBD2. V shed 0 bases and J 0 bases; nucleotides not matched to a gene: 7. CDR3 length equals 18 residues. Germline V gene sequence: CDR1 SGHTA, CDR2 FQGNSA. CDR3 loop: CASSLAPPTSGSSYEQYF. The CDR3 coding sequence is TGTGCCAGCAGCTTAGCGCCCCCAACTAGCGGGAGCTCCTACGAGCAGTACTTC.

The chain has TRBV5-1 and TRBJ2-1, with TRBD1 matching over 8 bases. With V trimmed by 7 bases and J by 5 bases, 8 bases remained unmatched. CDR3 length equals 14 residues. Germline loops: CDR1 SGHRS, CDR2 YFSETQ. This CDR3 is CASGTGTGDNEQFF. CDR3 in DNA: TGCGCCAGCGGAACCGGGACAGGAGACAATGAGCAGTTCTTC.

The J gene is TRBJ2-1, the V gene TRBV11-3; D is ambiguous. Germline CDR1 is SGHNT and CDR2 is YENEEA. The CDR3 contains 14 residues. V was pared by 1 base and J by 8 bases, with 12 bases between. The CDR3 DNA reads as TGTGCCAGCAGCTTAGGATACGGCATCCATGAGCAGTTCTTC. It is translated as CASSLGYGIHEQFF.

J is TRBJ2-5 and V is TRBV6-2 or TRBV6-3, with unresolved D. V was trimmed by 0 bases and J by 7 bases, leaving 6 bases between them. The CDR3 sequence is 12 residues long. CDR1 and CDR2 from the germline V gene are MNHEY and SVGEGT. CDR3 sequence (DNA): TGTGCCAGCAGTTACTCCGCAGGGACCCAGTACTTC. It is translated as CASSYSAGTQYF.

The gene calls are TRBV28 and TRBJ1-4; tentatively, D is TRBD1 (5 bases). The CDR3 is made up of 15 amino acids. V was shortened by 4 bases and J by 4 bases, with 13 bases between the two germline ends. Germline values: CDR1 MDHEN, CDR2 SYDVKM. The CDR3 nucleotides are TGTGCCAGCAGTTCCCCTGAGGGGCTTAATGAAAAACTGTTTTTT. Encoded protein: CASSSPEGLNEKLFF.

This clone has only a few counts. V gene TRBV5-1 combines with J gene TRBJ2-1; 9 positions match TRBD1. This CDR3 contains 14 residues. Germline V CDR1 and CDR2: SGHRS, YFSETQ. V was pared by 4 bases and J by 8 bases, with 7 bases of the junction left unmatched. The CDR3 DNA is TGCGCCAGCAGCGTAGGGACAGGGAGGGATGAGCAGTTCTTC. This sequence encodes CASSVGTGRDEQFF.

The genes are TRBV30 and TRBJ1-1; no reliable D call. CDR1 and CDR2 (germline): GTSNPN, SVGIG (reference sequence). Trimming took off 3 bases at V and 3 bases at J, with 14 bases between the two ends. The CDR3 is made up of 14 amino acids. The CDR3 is CAWRNGRRYTEAFF. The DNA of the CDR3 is TGTGCCTGGAGAAACGGTCGAAGATACACTGAAGCTTTCTTT.

The CDR3 sequence is CASSIQVTASGNTIYF. The CDR3 DNA reads TGTGCCAGTAGTATACAGGTGACAGCATCTGGAAACACCATATATTTT. The chain employs TRBV19 and TRBJ1-3; tentatively, D is TRBD1 (5 bases). Trimming removed 2 bases at V and 1 base at J, with 12 bases between. CDR1 and CDR2 from the germline V gene are LNHDA and SQIVND (reference sequence). CDR3 size: 16 residues.

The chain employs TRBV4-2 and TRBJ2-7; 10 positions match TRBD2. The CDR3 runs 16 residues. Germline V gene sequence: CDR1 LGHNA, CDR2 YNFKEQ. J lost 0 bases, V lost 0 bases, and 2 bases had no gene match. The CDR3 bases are TGTGCCAGCAGCCAAGAACTAGCGGGGTCCTCCTACGAGCAGTACTTC. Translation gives CASSQELAGSSYEQYF.

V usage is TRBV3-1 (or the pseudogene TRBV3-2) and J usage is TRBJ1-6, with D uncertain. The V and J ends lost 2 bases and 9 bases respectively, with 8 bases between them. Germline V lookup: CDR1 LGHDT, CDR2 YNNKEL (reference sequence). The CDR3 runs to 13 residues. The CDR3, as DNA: TGTGCCAGCAGCCAATGGGTCGGTTCACCCCTCCACTTT. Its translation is CASSQWVGSPLHF.

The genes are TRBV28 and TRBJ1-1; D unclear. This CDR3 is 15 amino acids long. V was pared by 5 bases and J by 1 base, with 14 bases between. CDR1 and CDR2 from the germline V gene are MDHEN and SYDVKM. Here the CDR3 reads CASSPLSTGNTEAFF. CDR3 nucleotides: TGTGCCAGCAGTCCCCTATCGACGGGGAACACTGAAGCTTTCTTT. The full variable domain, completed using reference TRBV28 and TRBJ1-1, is DVKVTQSSRYLVKRTGEKVFLECVQDMDHENMFWYRQDPGLGLRLIYFSYDVKMKEKGDIPEGYSVSREKKERFSLILESASTNQTSMYLCASSPLSTGNTEAFFGQGTRLTVV.

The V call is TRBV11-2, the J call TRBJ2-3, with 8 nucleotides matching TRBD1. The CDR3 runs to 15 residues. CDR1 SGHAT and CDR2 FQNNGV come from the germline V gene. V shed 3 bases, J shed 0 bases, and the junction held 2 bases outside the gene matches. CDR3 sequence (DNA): TGTGCCAGCAGCTTCGACAGGGGAAGCACAGATACGCAGTATTTT. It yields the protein CASSFDRGSTDTQYF.

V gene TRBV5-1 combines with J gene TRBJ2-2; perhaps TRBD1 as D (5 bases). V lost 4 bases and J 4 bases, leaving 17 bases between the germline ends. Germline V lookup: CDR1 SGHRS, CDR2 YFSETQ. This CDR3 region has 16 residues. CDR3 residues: CASSVHQGGGTGELFF. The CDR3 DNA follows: TGCGCCAGCAGCGTCCACCAGGGCGGTGGCACCGGGGAGCTGTTTTTT. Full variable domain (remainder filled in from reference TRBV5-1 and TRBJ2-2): KAGVTQTPRYLIKTRGQQVTLSCSPISGHRSVSWYQQTPGQGLQFLFEYFSETQRNKGNFPGRFSGRQFSNSRSEMNVSTLELGDSALYLCASSVHQGGGTGELFFGEGSRLTVL.

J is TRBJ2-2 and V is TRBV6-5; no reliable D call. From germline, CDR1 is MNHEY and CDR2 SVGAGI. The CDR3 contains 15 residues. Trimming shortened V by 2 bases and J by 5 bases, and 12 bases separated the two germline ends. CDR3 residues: CASSYRGPRTGELFF. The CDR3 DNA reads TGTGCCAGCAGTTACCGAGGCCCTCGGACCGGGGAGCTGTTTTTT.

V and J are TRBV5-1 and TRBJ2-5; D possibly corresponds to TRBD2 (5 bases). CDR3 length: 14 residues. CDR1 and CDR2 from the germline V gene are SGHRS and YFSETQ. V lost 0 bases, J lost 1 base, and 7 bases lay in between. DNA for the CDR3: TGCGCCAGCAGCTTGGACAGCGGCCAAGAGACCCAGTACTTC. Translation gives CASSLDSGQETQYF.

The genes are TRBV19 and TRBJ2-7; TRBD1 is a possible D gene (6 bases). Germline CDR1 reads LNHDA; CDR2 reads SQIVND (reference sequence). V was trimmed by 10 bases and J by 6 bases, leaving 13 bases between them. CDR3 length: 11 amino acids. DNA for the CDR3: TGTGCCACAGGGGCCACGGTCGAGCAGTACTTC. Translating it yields CATGATVEQYF. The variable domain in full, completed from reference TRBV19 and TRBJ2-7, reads DGGITQSPKYLFRKEGQNVTLSCEQNLNHDAMYWYRQDPGQGLRLIYYSQIVNDFQKGDIAEGYSVSREKKESFPLTVTSAQKNPTAFYLCATGATVEQYFGPGTRLTVT.

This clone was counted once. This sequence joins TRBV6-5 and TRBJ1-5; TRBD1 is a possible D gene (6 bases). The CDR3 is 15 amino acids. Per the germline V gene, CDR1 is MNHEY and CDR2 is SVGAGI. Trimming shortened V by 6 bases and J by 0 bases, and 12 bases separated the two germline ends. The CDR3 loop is CASRFQGNSNQPQHF. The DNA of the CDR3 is TGTGCCAGCAGGTTTCAGGGGAATAGCAATCAGCCCCAGCATTTT.

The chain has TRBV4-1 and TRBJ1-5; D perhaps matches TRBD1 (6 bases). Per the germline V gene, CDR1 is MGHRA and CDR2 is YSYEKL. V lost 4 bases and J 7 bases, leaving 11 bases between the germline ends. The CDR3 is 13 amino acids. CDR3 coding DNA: TGCGCCAGCAGCCGGACAGCCCCACAGCCCCAGCATTTT. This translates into CASSRTAPQPQHF.

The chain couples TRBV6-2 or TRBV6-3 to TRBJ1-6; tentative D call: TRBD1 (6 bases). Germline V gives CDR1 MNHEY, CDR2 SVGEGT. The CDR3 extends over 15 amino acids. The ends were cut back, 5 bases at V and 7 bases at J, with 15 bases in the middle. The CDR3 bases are TGTGCCAGCAGTCTGAGACAGGCTTTAAATTCACCCCTCCACTTT. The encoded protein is CASSLRQALNSPLHF.

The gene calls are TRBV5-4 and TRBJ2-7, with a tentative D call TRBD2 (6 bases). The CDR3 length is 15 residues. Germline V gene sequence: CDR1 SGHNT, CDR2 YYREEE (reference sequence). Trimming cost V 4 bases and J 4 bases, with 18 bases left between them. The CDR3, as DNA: TGTGCCAGCAGCATCCAGGGACTGGCGGCATACGAGCAGTACTTC. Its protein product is CASSIQGLAAYEQYF.

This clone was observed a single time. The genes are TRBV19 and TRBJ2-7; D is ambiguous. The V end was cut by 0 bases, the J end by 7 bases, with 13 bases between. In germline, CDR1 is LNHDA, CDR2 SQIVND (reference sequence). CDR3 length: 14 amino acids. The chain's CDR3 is CASSIEVTAKEQYF. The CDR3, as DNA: TGTGCCAGTAGTATAGAGGTCACAGCCAAAGAGCAGTACTTC.

The CDR3 is CASSLGTSGGPYNEQFF. The DNA for the CDR3 is TGTGCCAGCAGCTTAGGGACTAGCGGGGGGCCATACAATGAGCAGTTCTTC. The V call is TRBV7-2, the J call TRBJ2-1; 14 nucleotides align to TRBD2. The CDR3 contains 17 residues. The germline gives CDR1 SGHTA, CDR2 FQGNSA. The ends lost 1 base at V and 4 bases at J; junction bases unmatched: 3.

CDR3: CASSIVGKLFF. The CDR3, as DNA: TGTGCCAGTAGTATTGTGGGAAAACTGTTTTTT. V usage is TRBV19 and J usage is TRBJ1-4; no clear D gene. The V end was cut by 3 bases, the J end by 10 bases, with 6 bases between. Per germline, CDR1 LNHDA and CDR2 SQIVND (reference sequence). The CDR3 spans 11 residues.

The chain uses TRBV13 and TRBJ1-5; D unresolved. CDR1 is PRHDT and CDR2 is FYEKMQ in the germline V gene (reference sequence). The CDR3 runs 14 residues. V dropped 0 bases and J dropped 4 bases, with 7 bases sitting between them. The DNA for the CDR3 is TGTGCCAGCAGCTTAGGGAGGTTGAATCAGCCCCAGCATTTT. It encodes CASSLGRLNQPQHF.